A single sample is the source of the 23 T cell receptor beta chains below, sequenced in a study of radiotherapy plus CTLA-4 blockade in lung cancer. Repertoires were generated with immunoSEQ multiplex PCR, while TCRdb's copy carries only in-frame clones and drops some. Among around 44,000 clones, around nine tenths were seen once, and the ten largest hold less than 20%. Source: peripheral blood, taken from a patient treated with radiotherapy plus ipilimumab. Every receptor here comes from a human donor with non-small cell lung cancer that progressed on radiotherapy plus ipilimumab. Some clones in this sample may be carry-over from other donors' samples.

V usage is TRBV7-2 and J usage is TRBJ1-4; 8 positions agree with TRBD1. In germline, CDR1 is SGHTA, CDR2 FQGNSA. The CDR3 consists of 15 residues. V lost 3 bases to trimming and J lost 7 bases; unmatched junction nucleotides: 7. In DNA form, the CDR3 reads TGTGCCAGCAGCTTGAGCAGGGGGCCTAGTGAAAAACTGTTTTTT. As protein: CASSLSRGPSEKLFF.

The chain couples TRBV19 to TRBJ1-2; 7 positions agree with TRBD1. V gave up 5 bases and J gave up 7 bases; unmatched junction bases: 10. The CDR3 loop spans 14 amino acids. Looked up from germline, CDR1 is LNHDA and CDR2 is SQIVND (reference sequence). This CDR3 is CASSLGQRTGGYTF. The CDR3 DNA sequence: TGTGCCAGTAGTCTGGGACAGAGGACCGGTGGCTACACCTTC.

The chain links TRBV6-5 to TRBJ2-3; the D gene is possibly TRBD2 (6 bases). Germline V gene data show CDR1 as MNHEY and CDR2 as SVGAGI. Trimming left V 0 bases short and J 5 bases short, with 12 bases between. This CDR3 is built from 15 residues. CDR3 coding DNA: TGTGCCAGCAGTTACTCTCCGGGAGAGGGAGATACGCAGTATTTT. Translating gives CASSYSPGEGDTQYF.

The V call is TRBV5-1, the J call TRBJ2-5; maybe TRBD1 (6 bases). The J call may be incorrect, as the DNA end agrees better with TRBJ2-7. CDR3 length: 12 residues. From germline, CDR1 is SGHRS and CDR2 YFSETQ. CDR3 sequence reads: CASSLFRGEQYF. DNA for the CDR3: TGCGCCAGCAGCTTGTTCAGGGGCGAGCAGTACTTC.

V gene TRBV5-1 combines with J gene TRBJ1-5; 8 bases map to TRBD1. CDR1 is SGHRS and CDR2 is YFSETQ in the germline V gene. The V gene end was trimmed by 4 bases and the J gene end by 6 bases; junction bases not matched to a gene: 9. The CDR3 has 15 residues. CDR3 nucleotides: TGCGCCAGCAGCACTCAGGGGGCGCGAGGTCAGCCCCAGCATTTT. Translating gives CASSTQGARGQPQHF.

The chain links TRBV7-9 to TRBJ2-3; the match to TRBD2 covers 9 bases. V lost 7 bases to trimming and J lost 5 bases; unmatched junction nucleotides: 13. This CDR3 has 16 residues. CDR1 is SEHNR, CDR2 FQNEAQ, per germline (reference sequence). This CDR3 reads CASTKERREGQDTQYF. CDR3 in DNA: TGTGCCAGCACCAAAGAGAGGCGGGAGGGCCAAGATACGCAGTATTTT.

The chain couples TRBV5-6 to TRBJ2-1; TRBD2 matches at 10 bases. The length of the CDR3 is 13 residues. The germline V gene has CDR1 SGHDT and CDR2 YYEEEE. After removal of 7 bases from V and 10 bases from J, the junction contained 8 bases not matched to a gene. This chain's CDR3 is CASGSSGSREQFF. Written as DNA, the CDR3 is TGTGCCAGCGGATCTAGCGGGAGTCGAGAGCAGTTCTTC.

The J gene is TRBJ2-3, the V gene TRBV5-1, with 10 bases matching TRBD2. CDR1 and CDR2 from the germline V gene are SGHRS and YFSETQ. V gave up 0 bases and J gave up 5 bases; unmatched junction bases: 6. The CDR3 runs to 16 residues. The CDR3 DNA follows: TGCGCCAGCAGCTTGGCTCCAGCGGGGGGGGGAGATACGCAGTATTTT. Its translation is CASSLAPAGGGDTQYF.

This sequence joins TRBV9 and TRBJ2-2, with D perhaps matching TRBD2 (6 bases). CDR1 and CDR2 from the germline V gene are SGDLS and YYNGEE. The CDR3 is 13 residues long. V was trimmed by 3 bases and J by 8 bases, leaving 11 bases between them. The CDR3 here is CASSAGTAGELFF. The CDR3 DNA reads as TGTGCCAGCAGCGCCGGGACTGCTGGGGAGCTGTTTTTT.

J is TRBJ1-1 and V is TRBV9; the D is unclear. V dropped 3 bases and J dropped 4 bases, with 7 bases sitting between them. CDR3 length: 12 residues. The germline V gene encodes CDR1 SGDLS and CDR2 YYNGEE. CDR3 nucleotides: TGTGCCAGCAGCGCGAGCGGCACTGAAGCTTTCTTT. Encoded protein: CASSASGTEAFF. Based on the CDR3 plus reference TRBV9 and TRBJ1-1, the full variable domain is DSGVTQTPKHLITATGQRVTLRCSPRSGDLSVYWYQQSLDQGLQFLIQYYNGEERAKGNILERFSAQQFPDLHSELNLSSLELGDSALYFCASSASGTEAFFGQGTRLTVV.

CDR3 loop: CASSPRSTGGYNEQFF. The CDR3 DNA reads as TGTGCCAGCAGCCCCCGTTCTACGGGAGGGTACAATGAGCAGTTCTTC. The genes are TRBV11-3 and TRBJ2-1; 8 bases map to TRBD2. The CDR3 is 16 amino acids. The V and J ends lost 5 bases and 4 bases, in that order; junction bases with no gene match: 10. In germline, CDR1 is SGHNT, CDR2 YENEEA.

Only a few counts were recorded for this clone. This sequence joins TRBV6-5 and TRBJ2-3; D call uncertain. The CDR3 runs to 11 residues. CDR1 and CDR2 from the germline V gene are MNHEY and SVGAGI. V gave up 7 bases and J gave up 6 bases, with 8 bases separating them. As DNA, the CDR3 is TGTGCCAGCATGGCCGGGGATACGCAGTATTTT. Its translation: CASMAGDTQYF.

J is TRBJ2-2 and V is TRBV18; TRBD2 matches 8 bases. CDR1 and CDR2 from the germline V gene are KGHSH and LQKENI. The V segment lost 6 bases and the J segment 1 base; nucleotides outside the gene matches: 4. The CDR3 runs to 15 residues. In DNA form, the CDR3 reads TGTGCCAGCTCGTTCCTAGCGGGGAACACCGGGGAGCTGTTTTTT. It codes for CASSFLAGNTGELFF.

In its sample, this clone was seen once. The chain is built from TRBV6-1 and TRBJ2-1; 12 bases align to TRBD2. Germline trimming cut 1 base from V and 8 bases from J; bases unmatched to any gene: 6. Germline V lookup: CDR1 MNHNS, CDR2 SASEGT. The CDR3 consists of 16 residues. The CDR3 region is CASSEVLTSGSDEQFF. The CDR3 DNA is TGTGCCAGCAGTGAAGTCTTGACTAGCGGGAGTGATGAGCAGTTCTTC.

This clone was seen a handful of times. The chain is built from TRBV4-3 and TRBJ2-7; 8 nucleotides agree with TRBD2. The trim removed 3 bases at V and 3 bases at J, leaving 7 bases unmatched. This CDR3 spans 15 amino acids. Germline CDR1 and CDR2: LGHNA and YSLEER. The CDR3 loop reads CASSHGAGADYEQYF. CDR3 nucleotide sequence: TGCGCCAGCAGCCATGGAGCGGGAGCTGACTACGAGCAGTACTTC.

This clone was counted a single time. CDR3 sequence (DNA): TGTGCCAGTAGTATTAATAGAGGTTCTGGGGGCGGGACTGAAGCTTTCTTT. This codes for CASSINRGSGGGTEAFF. V gene TRBV19 combines with J gene TRBJ1-1, with D maybe TRBD1 (6 bases). Per the germline V gene, CDR1 is LNHDA and CDR2 is SQIVND (reference sequence). The CDR3 loop spans 17 amino acids. Deletions cut 3 bases from V and 5 bases from J, with 22 bases between.

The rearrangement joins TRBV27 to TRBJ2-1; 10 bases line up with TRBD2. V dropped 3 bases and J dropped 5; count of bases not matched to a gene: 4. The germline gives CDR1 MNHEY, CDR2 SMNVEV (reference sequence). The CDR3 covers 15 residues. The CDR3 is CASSLGLASNNEQFF. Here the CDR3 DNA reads TGTGCCAGCAGTTTGGGACTAGCGAGCAACAATGAGCAGTTCTTC.

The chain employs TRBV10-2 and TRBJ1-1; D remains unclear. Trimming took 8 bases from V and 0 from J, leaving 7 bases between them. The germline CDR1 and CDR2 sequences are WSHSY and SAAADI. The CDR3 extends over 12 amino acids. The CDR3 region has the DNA TGCGCCAGCGGGAGGTTGAACACTGAAGCTTTCTTT. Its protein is CASGRLNTEAFF.

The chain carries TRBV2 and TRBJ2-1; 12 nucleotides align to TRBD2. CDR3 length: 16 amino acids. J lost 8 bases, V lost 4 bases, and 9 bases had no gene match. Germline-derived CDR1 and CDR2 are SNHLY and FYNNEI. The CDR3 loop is CASSAPTSGSRDEQFF. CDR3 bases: TGTGCCAGCAGTGCCCCGACTAGCGGGAGTCGGGATGAGCAGTTCTTC.

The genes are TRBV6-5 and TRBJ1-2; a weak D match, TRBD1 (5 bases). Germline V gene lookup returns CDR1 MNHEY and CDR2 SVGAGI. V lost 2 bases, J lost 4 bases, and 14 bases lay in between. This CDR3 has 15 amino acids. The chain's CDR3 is CASSYAKGQAYGYTF. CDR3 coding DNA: TGTGCCAGCAGTTACGCAAAAGGACAAGCCTATGGCTACACCTTC.

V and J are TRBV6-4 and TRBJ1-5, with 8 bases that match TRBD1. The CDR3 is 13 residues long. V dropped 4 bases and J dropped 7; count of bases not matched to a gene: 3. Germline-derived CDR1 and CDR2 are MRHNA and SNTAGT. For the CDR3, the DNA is TGTGCCAGCAGTGTCGACAGGGGACAGCCCCAGCATTTT. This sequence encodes CASSVDRGQPQHF.

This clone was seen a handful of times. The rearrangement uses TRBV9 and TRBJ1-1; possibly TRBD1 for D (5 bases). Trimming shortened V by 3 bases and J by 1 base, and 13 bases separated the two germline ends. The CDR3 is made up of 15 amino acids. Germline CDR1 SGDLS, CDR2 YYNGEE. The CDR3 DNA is TGTGCCAGCAGCGACCGGACAACCTCGAACACTGAAGCTTTCTTT. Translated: CASSDRTTSNTEAFF.

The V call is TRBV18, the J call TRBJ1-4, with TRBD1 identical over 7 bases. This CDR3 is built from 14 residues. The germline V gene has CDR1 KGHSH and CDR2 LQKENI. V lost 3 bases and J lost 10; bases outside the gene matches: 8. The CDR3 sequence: CASSPGQSVGKLFF. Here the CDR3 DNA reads TGTGCCAGCTCACCGGGACAGTCGGTCGGAAAACTGTTTTTT.